One sample yielded the 8 T cell receptor beta chains listed below, sequenced in a study of blood T cell repertoires in COVID-19. Repertoires were generated with immunoSEQ multiplex PCR, while TCRdb's copy carries only in-frame clones and drops some. In the table there are about 210,000 clones, approximately 90% of which are singletons. The material sequenced was PBMCs or T cells enriched from blood (not recorded which). These receptors were obtained from a man aged 30 to 45 who had recovered from COVID-19.

V gene TRBV14 combines with J gene TRBJ2-1; 10 bases line up with TRBD2. The CDR3 is 15 amino acids. With V trimmed by 2 bases and J by 8 bases, 6 bases remained unmatched. Germline CDR1 SGHDN, CDR2 FVKESK. The chain's CDR3 is CASSQSSGRAYEQFF. CDR3 bases: TGTGCCAGCAGCCAATCGAGCGGGAGGGCCTATGAGCAGTTCTTC.

This clone appeared a single time. This chain joins TRBV29-1 and TRBJ2-3; weak D call: TRBD1 (5 bases). The CDR3 consists of 14 residues. V lost 1 base to trimming and J lost 4 bases, with 12 bases between them. Germline V lookup: CDR1 SQVTM, CDR2 ANQGSEA. For the CDR3, the DNA is TGCAGCGTTGAAGGGGGTCAGGGCGCAGATACGCAGTATTTT. Its protein is CSVEGGQGADTQYF.

The rearrangement links TRBV11-3 to TRBJ2-7; 9 bases fit TRBD1. Trimming cost V 4 bases and J 2 bases; bases outside gene matches: 6. The CDR3 consists of 15 residues. The V gene's germline CDR1 is SGHNT and CDR2 YENEEA. The CDR3 nucleotides are TGTGCCAGCAGCTCCGGACAGGGGCCCACCTACGAGCAGTACTTC. It specifies CASSSGQGPTYEQYF.

The chain uses TRBV7-7 and TRBJ2-5; 16 bases align to TRBD2. Germline CDR1 reads SSHAT; CDR2 reads FNYEAQ (reference sequence). V was clipped by 1 base and J by 1 base; unmatched bases: 6. The CDR3 contains 19 residues. The CDR3, as DNA: TGTGCCAGCAGCTTAGAGGGGACTAGCGGGGGGGCATCCCAAGAGACCCAGTACTTC. Translated: CASSLEGTSGGASQETQYF.

This sequence joins TRBV5-1 and TRBJ1-5; D not certain. This CDR3 region has 14 residues. V shed 0 bases and J shed 3 bases, with 7 bases lying between them. Looked up from germline, CDR1 is SGHRS and CDR2 is YFSETQ. This CDR3 reads CASSLDGFNQPQHF. The DNA of the CDR3 is TGCGCCAGCAGCTTGGACGGGTTCAATCAGCCCCAGCATTTT.

The chain combines TRBV30 with TRBJ1-3; possibly TRBD1 for D (6 bases). Trimming cost V 3 bases and J 3 bases, with 15 bases left between them. This CDR3 has 15 amino acids. Germline values: CDR1 GTSNPN, CDR2 SVGIG (reference sequence). The CDR3 nucleotides are TGTGCCTGGAGCAAAGGGGGGGACGGTGGAAACACCATATATTTT. It translates to CAWSKGGDGGNTIYF.

This clone showed up just once. A read error may produce the germline difference seen at one junction end. V and J are TRBV30 and TRBJ2-3; 7 nucleotides match TRBD2. From germline, CDR1 is GTSNPN and CDR2 SVGIG (reference sequence). The CDR3 sequence is 15 residues long. CDR3 nucleotide sequence: TGTGCCCGGAGCGTATGGCGGGAGCCGGGGGATACGCAGTATTTT. It yields the protein CARSVWREPGDTQYF.

V is TRBV11-3 and J is TRBJ1-1, with TRBD1 as a possible D gene (5 bases). The germline V gene encodes CDR1 SGHNT and CDR2 YENEEA. The V and J ends lost 3 bases and 1 base respectively, with 9 bases between them. There are 14 residues in the CDR3. The CDR3 loop reads CASSFDSQNTEAFF. The CDR3 DNA is TGTGCCAGCAGCTTCGACAGTCAGAACACTGAAGCTTTCTTT.